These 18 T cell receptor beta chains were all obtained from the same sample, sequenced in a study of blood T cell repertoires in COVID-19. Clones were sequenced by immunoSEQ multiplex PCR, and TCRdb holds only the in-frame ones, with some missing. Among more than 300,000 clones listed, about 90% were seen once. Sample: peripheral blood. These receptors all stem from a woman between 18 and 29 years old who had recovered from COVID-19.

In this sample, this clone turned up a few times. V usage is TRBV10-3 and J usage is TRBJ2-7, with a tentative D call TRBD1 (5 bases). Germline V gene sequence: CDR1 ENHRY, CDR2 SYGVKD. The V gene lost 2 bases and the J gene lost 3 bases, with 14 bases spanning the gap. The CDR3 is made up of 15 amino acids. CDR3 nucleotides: TGTGCCATCAGTGAGACCGACTTGCAGGGCTACGAGCAGTACGTC. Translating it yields CAISETDLQGYEQYV.

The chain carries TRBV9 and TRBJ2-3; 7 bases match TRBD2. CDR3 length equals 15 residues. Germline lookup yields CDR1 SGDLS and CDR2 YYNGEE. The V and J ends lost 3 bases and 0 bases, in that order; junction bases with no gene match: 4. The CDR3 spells CASSAAGVSTDTQYF. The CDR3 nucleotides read TGTGCCAGCAGCGCCGCGGGGGTAAGCACAGATACGCAGTATTTT.

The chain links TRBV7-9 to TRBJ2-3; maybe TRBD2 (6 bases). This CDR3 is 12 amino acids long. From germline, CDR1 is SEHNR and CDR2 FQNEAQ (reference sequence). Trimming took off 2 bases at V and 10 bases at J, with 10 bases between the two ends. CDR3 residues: CASSLSWEAQYF. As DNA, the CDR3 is TGTGCCAGCAGCTTAAGCTGGGAGGCGCAGTATTTT.

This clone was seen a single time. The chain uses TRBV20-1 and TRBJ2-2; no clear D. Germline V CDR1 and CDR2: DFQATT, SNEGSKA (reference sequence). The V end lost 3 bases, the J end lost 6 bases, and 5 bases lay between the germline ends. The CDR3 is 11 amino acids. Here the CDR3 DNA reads TGCAGTGCTAGTTTCGCCGGGGAGCTGTTTTTT. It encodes CSASFAGELFF.

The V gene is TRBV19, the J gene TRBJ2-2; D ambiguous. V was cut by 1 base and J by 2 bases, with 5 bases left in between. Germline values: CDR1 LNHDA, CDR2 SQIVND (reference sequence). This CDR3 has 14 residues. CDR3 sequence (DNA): TGTGCCAGTAGTATAGGAGATAACACCGGGGAGCTGTTTTTT. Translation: CASSIGDNTGELFF.

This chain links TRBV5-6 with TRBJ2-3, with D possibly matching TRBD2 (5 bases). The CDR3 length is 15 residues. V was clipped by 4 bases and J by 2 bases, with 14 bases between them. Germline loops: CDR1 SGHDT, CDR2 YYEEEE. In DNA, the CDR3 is TGTGCCAGCAGCCCCCGCGGGTCTTTCACAGATACGCAGTATTTT. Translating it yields CASSPRGSFTDTQYF. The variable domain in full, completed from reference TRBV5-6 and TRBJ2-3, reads DAGVTQSPTHLIKTRGQQVTLRCSPKSGHDTVSWYQQALGQGPQFIFQYYEEEERQRGNFPDRFSGHQFPNYSSELNVNALLLGDSALYLCASSPRGSFTDTQYFGPGTRLTVL.

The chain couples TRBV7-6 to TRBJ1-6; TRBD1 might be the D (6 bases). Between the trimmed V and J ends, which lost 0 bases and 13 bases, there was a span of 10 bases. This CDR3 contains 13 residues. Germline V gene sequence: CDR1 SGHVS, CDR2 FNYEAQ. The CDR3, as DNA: TGTGCCAGCAGCTTAGCAGCGACAGGCCCCCTCCACTTT. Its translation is CASSLAATGPLHF.

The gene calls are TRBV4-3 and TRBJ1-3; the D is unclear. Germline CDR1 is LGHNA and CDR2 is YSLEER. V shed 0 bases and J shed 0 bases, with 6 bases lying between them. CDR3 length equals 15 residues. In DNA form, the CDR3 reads TGCGCCAGCAGCCAAGACCGGTACTCTGGAAACACCATATATTTT. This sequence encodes CASSQDRYSGNTIYF.

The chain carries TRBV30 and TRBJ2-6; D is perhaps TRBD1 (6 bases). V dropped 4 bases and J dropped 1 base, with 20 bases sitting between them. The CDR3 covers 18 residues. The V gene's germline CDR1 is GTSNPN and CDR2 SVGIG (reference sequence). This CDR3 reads CAWNLGSRGFSGANVLTF. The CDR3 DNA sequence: TGTGCCTGGAATTTAGGGTCCAGGGGATTTTCTGGGGCCAACGTCCTGACTTTC.

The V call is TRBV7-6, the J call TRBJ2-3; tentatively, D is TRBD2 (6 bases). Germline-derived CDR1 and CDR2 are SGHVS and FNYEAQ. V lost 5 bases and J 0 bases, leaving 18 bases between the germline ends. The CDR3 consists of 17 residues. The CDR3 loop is CASSRAQGLPSTDTQYF. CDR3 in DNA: TGTGCCAGCAGCCGCGCTCAGGGACTGCCTAGCACAGATACGCAGTATTTT. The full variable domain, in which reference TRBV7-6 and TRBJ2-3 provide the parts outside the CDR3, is GAGVSQSPRYKVTKRGQDVALRCDPISGHVSLYWYRQALGQGPEFLTYFNYEAQQDKSGLPNDRFSAERPEGSISTLTIQRTEQRDSAMYRCASSRAQGLPSTDTQYFGPGTRLTVL.

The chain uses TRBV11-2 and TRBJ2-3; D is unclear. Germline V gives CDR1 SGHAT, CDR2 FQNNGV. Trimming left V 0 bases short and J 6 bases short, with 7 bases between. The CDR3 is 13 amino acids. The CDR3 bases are TGTGCCAGCAGCTTAGATAACGGGGATACGCAGTATTTT. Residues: CASSLDNGDTQYF.

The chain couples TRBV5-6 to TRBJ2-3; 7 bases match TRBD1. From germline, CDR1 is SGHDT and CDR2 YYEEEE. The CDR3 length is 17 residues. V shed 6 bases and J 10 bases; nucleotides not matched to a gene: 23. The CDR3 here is CASNMEPGQPLTGAQYF. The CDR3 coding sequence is TGTGCCAGCAACATGGAGCCGGGACAGCCACTTACCGGAGCGCAGTATTTT.

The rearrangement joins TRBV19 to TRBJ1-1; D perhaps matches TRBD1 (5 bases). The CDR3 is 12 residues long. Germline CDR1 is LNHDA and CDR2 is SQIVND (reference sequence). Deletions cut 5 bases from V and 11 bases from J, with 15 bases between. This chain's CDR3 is CASSRGDVNAFF. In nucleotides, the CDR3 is TGTGCCAGTAGTCGCGGGGACGTGAATGCTTTCTTT.

The CDR3 loop is CASSVVAPRKLFF. The CDR3 bases are TGTGCCAGCAGTGTGGTTGCACCGCGAAAACTGTTTTTT. The chain combines TRBV2 with TRBJ1-4, with unresolved D. V lost 4 bases and J 10 bases, leaving 13 bases between the germline ends. CDR3 length equals 13 residues. The germline V gene has CDR1 SNHLY and CDR2 FYNNEI.

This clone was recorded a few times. DNA of the CDR3: TGTGCCAGCTCACCACCGCTTGGGGCAAGGGAAGCTTTCTTT. Translation: CASSPPLGAREAFF. The rearrangement joins TRBV18 to TRBJ1-1; perhaps TRBD1 as D (5 bases). The V end was cut by 0 bases, the J end by 8 bases, with 13 bases between. This CDR3 contains 14 residues. CDR1 is KGHSH, CDR2 LQKENI, per germline.

The CDR3 DNA reads as TGTGCCAGCAGCCCAGGGCCACCTGGCTACACCTTC. Translating it yields CASSPGPPGYTF. V gene TRBV3-1 (or the pseudogene TRBV3-2) combines with J gene TRBJ1-2, with D possibly being TRBD1 (5 bases). The CDR3 loop spans 12 amino acids. Germline V gives CDR1 LGHDT, CDR2 YNNKEL (reference sequence). V was trimmed by 4 bases and J by 7 bases, leaving 10 bases between them.

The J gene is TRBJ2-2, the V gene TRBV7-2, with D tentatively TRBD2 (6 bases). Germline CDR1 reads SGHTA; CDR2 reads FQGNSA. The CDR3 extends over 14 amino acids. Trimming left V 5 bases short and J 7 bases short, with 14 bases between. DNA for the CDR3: TGTGCCAGCAGCGAAACCAAGGGACTCGGGGAGCTGTTTTTT. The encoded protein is CASSETKGLGELFF. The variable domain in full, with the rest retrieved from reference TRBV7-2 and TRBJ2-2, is GAGVSQSPSNKVTEKGKDVELRCDPISGHTALYWYRQSLGQGLEFLIYFQGNSAPDKSGLPSDRFSAERTGGSVSTLTIQRTQQEDSAVYLCASSETKGLGELFFGEGSRLTVL.

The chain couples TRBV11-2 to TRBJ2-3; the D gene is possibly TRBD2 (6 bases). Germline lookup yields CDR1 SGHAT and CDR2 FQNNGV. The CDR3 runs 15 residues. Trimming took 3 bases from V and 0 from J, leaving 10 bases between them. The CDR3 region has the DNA TGTGCCAGCAGCTTCGGGACTCTCAGCACAGATACGCAGTATTTT. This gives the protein CASSFGTLSTDTQYF. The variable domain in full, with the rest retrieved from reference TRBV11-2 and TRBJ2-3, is EAGVAQSPRYKIIEKRQSVAFWCNPISGHATLYWYQQILGQGPKLLIQFQNNGVVDDSQLPKDRFSAERLKGVDSTLKIQPAKLEDSAVYLCASSFGTLSTDTQYFGPGTRLTVL.